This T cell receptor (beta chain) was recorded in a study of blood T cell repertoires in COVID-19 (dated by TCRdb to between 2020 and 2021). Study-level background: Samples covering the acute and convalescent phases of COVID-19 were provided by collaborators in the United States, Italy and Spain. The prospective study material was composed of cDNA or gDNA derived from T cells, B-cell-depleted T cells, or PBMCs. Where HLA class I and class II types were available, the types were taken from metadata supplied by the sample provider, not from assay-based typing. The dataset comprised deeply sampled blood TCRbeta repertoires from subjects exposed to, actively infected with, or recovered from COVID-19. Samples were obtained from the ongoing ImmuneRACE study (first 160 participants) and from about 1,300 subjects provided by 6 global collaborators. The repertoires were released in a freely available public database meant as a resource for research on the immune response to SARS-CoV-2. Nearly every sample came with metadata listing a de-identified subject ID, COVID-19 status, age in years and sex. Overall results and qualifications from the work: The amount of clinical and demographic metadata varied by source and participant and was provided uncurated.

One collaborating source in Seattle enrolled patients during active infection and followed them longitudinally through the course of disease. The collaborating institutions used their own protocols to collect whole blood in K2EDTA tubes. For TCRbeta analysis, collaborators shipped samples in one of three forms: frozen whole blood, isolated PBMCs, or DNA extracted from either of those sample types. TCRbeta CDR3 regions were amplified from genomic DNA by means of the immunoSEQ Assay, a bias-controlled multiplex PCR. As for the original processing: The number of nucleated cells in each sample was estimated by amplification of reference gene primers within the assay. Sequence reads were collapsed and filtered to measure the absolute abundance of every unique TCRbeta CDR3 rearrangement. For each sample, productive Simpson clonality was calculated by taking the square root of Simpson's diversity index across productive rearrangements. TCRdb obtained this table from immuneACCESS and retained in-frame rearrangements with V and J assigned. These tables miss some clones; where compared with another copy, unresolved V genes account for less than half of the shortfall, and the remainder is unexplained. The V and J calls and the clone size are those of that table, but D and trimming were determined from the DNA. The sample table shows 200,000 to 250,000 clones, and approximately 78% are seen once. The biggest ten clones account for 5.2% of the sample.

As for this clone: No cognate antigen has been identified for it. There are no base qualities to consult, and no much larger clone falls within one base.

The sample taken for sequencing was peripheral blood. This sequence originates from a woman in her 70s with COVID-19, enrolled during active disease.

The CDR3 region: CASSGNRGPYEQYF. Read as DNA, the sequence is TGTGCCAGCAGCGGGAACAGGGGGCCCTACGAGCAGTACTTC. The sequence is built from TRBV2 and TRBJ2-7; TRBD1 matches 9 bases in the middle. Unmatched junction bases come to 5, with V trimmed by 6 bases and J by 2 bases. The germline V gene supplies CDR1 SNHLY and CDR2 FYNNEI. Reading from cysteine to phenylalanine, the CDR3 counts 14 amino acids. Of the read, only the CDR3 DNA is kept; its 42 bases are in frame from base 1. With all but the CDR3 taken from the reference TRBV2 and TRBJ2-7 genes, the full variable domain is: EPEVTQTPSHQVTQMGQEVILRCVPISNHLYFYWYRQILGQKVEFLVSFYNNEISEKSEIFDDQFSVERPDGSNFTLKIRSTKLEDSAMYFCASSGNRGPYEQYFGPGTRLTVT.